This T cell receptor (beta chain) was found in a study of blood T cell repertoires in COVID-19. This CDR3 is built from 14 residues. The germline gives CDR1 SEHNR, CDR2 FQNEAQ (reference sequence). Trimming took off 2 bases at V and 4 bases at J, with 11 bases between the two ends. Clinical history as reported by participants underpinned cohort assignment. Methods used by the authors: From reference gene primer amplification, estimates of nucleated cell counts were derived. Sequencing was performed with immunoSEQ multiplex PCR; in TCRdb, only in-frame clones are kept and a portion is missing. Clone size and V and J calls were adopted from that table, with D and trimming inferred from the DNA. The data show roughly 220,000 clones, with more than 80% seen just once and more than 3% held by the top ten.

The sequenced sample consisted of PBMCs or T cells enriched from blood (not recorded which). The source is a young woman in a cohort exposed to, infected with or recovered from COVID-19 (not recorded which). This sequence joins TRBV7-9 and TRBJ1-1, with D hard to call. The CDR3 sequence: CASSLTRGPTEAFF. CDR3 DNA: TGTGCCAGCAGCTTAACGAGAGGGCCCACTGAAGCTTTCTTT.